The 5 T cell receptor beta chains given below trace back to one sample, sequenced in a study of shared clonotypes between healthy human individuals. Sequencing was performed with immunoSEQ multiplex PCR; in TCRdb, only in-frame clones are kept and a portion is missing. The data contain some 2,400,000 clones, around 95% of them singletons. The sequencing input was naive CD4+ T cells sorted from blood. Subset specified: CD45RA+ positively selected. These receptors were taken from a man aged 18 to 30 in good health.

V usage is TRBV14 and J usage is TRBJ2-7; 10 nucleotides line up with TRBD2. The CDR3 length is 14 residues. Germline trimming cut 3 bases from V and 5 bases from J; bases unmatched to any gene: 4. Per germline, CDR1 SGHDN and CDR2 FVKESK. This CDR3 reads CASSHVAGGDEQYF. DNA of the CDR3: TGTGCCAGCAGCCATGTAGCGGGGGGTGACGAGCAGTACTTC.

This chain uses TRBV6-4 with TRBJ2-7; 7 nucleotides line up with TRBD2. The CDR3 loop spans 15 amino acids. CDR1 is MRHNA and CDR2 is SNTAGT in the germline V gene. V shed 11 bases and J 4 bases; nucleotides not matched to a gene: 17. The CDR3 bases are TGTGCCGCGGGAGCGGGGATAGGTTACTATTACGAGCAGTACTTC. Protein sequence: CAAGAGIGYYYEQYF.

This chain connects TRBV6-5 to TRBJ2-5, with 7 bases identical to TRBD1. The CDR3 is 15 residues long. V was clipped by 2 bases and J by 1 base; unmatched bases: 4. Germline V CDR1 and CDR2: MNHEY, SVGAGI. CDR3 nucleotides: TGTGCCAGCAGTTACCCGGGACAGCCCCAAGAGACCCAGTACTTC. It translates to CASSYPGQPQETQYF.

The chain links TRBV10-3 to TRBJ2-3, with TRBD1 matching 7 bases. This CDR3 comprises 16 residues. CDR1 is ENHRY and CDR2 is SYGVKD in the germline V gene. V was pared by 0 bases and J by 2 bases, with 5 bases of the junction left unmatched. The CDR3 region is CAISESGTAFTDTQYF. The DNA for the CDR3 is TGTGCCATCAGTGAGTCGGGGACAGCCTTCACAGATACGCAGTATTTT.

V usage is TRBV10-3 and J usage is TRBJ2-7; D is ambiguous. The CDR3 extends over 13 amino acids. V lost 6 bases to trimming and J lost 2 bases, with 11 bases between them. Germline values: CDR1 ENHRY, CDR2 SYGVKD. The DNA of the CDR3 is TGTGCCATCAGCCGTAACGGAGCCTACGAGCAGTACTTC. Amino acid sequence: CAISRNGAYEQYF.